This T cell receptor beta chain was recorded in a study of neurological immune-mediated disorders. A single record per CDR3 protein comes from TCRdb applying MiXCR to the 5' RACE reads. Of about 62,000 distinct CDR3 sequences in the sample, 3% to 4% were seen once. In the case of this clonotype: Mismatch with germline at one junction end may stem from a read error.

This CDR3 has 13 amino acids. V usage is TRBV12-3 or TRBV12-4 and J usage is TRBJ1-5; no clear D. This clonotype was obtained from a woman in her forties or fifties with multiple sclerosis. The sequencing sample was made of PBMCs. Written as DNA, the CDR3 is TGTGCCAGCAGTTTTCGGAGAGATCAGCCCCAGAATTTT. Protein: CASSFRRDQPQNF.